Presented here are 28 T cell receptor beta chains from one specimen sequenced in a study of graft-versus-host responses after intestinal transplantation. Generated by immunoSEQ multiplex PCR, the TCRdb table keeps only in-frame clones and is missing some. The table shows about 47,000 clones, with over 80% occurring only once. The sample in question was PBMCs, obtained 750 to 800 days after a first intestinal transplant, on the day of a second. Receptors were obtained from a human patient who received an intestinal transplant, so some T cells may come from the graft donor.

V usage is TRBV14 and J usage is TRBJ1-3; D unresolved. The CDR3 has 17 amino acids. Trimming cost V 0 bases and J 4 bases, with 16 bases left between them. Germline CDR1 SGHDN, CDR2 FVKESK. The CDR3 sequence is CASSQDGWREVGNTIYF. The CDR3 bases are TGTGCCAGCAGCCAAGATGGTTGGCGCGAGGTGGGAAACACCATATATTTT.

The V call is TRBV5-6, the J call TRBJ2-7, with D possibly being TRBD2 (6 bases). V was trimmed by 0 bases and J by 0 bases, leaving 10 bases between them. The CDR3 runs to 15 residues. The germline gives CDR1 SGHDT, CDR2 YYEEEE. CDR3: CASSLAWDFSYEQYF. CDR3 nucleotides: TGTGCCAGCAGCTTGGCGTGGGACTTCTCCTACGAGCAGTACTTC.

Worth noting for this clone: The junction departs from germline at one end; a sequencing error may be responsible. The J gene is TRBJ2-7, the V gene TRBV7-4; possibly TRBD2 for D (6 bases). CDR3 length equals 16 residues. Germline loops: CDR1 SGHVT, CDR2 SQSDAQ. CDR3 in DNA: TGTGCCAGCAGCTTAATGCGGGAAACAGTGTCCTACAAGCAGTACTTC. Translation: CASSLMRETVSYKQYF.

The DNA for the CDR3 is TGTGCCAGCAGACCAGGGACAGGGGGCATGTACGAGCAGTACTTC. Translated: CASRPGTGGMYEQYF. The chain links TRBV6-5 to TRBJ2-7; 12 nucleotides agree with TRBD1. V was clipped by 6 bases and J by 4 bases; unmatched bases: 7. The CDR3 spans 15 residues. From germline, CDR1 is MNHEY and CDR2 SVGAGI.

The chain has TRBV30 and TRBJ1-5; D call uncertain. The CDR3 is 12 residues long. Deletions cut 4 bases from V and 7 bases from J, with 11 bases between. Germline V CDR1 and CDR2: GTSNPN, SVGIG (reference sequence). The CDR3 loop is CAWTAPGQPQHF. In nucleotides, the CDR3 is TGTGCCTGGACGGCCCCCGGACAGCCCCAGCATTTT.

This chain connects TRBV5-1 to TRBJ1-1, with 8 positions matching TRBD1. This CDR3 spans 13 amino acids. CDR1 SGHRS and CDR2 YFSETQ come from the germline V gene. V shed 3 bases, J shed 7 bases, and the junction held 5 bases outside the gene matches. CDR3 residues: CASSSDRGGEAFF. DNA for the CDR3: TGCGCCAGCAGCTCAGACAGGGGTGGTGAAGCTTTCTTT.

The chain couples TRBV27 to TRBJ2-7; D is undetermined. V lost 6 bases to trimming and J lost 5 bases, with 20 bases between them. From germline, CDR1 is MNHEY and CDR2 SMNVEV (reference sequence). The CDR3 consists of 15 residues. The DNA for the CDR3 is TGTGCCAGCAGCCTTAGGCCCCCGCTGCAGGACGAGCAGTACTTC. This sequence encodes CASSLRPPLQDEQYF.

Note on this clone: Other DNA sequences in this specimen translate into the identical CDR3. CDR3 sequence reads: CSAPDRGNTEAFF. CDR3 DNA: TGCAGCGCACCCGACAGGGGGAACACTGAAGCTTTCTTT. The V gene is TRBV29-1, the J gene TRBJ1-1; 8 bases line up with TRBD1. V was clipped by 7 bases and J by 1 base; unmatched bases: 5. The CDR3 is 13 amino acids. Germline values: CDR1 SQVTM, CDR2 ANQGSEA.

This clone was seen a few times. A much larger clone differs by one base, so this may be a read error. The rearrangement joins TRBV6-4 to TRBJ2-5; 12 bases map to TRBD2. The CDR3 has 15 residues. V shed 4 bases and J 1 base; nucleotides not matched to a gene: 1. The germline CDR1 and CDR2 sequences are MRHNA and SNTAGT. The CDR3 loop reads CASSGTSGAQETQYF. The CDR3 region has the DNA TGTGCCAGCAGTGGGACTAGCGGGGCCCAAGAGACCCAGTACTTC.

The chain employs TRBV6-5 and TRBJ2-7; D uncertain. Trimming took 6 bases from V and 2 from J, leaving 11 bases between them. In germline, CDR1 is MNHEY, CDR2 SVGAGI. This CDR3 is built from 13 residues. The CDR3 reads CASSLTDTYEQYF. In DNA, the CDR3 is TGTGCCAGCAGCTTGACTGATACCTACGAGCAGTACTTC.

This chain connects TRBV11-3 to TRBJ2-5; no definite D call. The germline V gene encodes CDR1 SGHNT and CDR2 YENEEA. The V and J ends lost 1 base and 9 bases respectively, with 12 bases between them. The CDR3 contains 13 residues. The CDR3 DNA reads as TGTGCCAGCAGCTTAGCTGAAGAGACGGCCCAGTACTTC. Protein product: CASSLAEETAQYF. Full variable domain (remainder filled in from reference TRBV11-3 and TRBJ2-5): EAGVVQSPRYKIIEKKQPVAFWCNPISGHNTLYWYLQNLGQGPELLIRYENEEAVDDSQLPKDRFSAERLKGVDSTLKIQPAELGDSAVYLCASSLAEETAQYFGPGTRLLVL.

The CDR3 spells CASRRDRGHTEAFF. For the CDR3, the DNA is TGTGCCAGCAGACGAGACAGGGGGCACACTGAAGCTTTCTTT. The V gene is TRBV6-5, the J gene TRBJ1-1, with 10 bases identical to TRBD1. J gave up 3 bases and V 6 bases, and 4 bases lay outside the gene matches. The CDR3 has 14 residues. The germline V gene has CDR1 MNHEY and CDR2 SVGAGI.

V and J are TRBV29-1 and TRBJ2-3, with D hard to call. The CDR3 is made up of 10 amino acids. CDR1 is SQVTM and CDR2 is ANQGSEA in the germline V gene. V was trimmed by 4 bases and J by 6 bases, leaving 5 bases between them. The CDR3 sequence: CSVGYDTQYF. CDR3 coding DNA: TGCAGCGTTGGGTATGATACGCAGTATTTT.

The chain employs TRBV18 and TRBJ2-4; possible D gene TRBD2, 6 bases. Trimming took 6 bases from V and 4 from J, leaving 19 bases between them. Germline CDR1 and CDR2: KGHSH and LQKENI. The CDR3 sequence is 16 residues long. Written as DNA, the CDR3 is TGTGCCAGCTCTCCAACCGTCGGAGGGAAAAAAAACATTCAGTACTTC. Amino acids: CASSPTVGGKKNIQYF.

The chain employs TRBV2 and TRBJ1-5; 9 bases map to TRBD1. The germline V gene has CDR1 SNHLY and CDR2 FYNNEI. The CDR3 length is 15 residues. V lost 6 bases to trimming and J lost 7 bases; unmatched junction nucleotides: 10. CDR3 sequence: CASSDGTGLDQPQHF. CDR3 DNA sequence: TGTGCCAGCAGCGACGGGACAGGGCTTGACCAGCCCCAGCATTTT.

This rearrangement joins TRBV9 to TRBJ1-1; no reliable D call. Germline V gives CDR1 SGDLS, CDR2 YYNGEE. This CDR3 spans 17 amino acids. V lost 0 bases and J lost 2, with 17 bases in between. The CDR3 loop reads CASSVEAGHPFNTEAFF. The CDR3 region has the DNA TGTGCCAGCAGCGTAGAGGCAGGCCACCCGTTTAACACTGAAGCTTTCTTT.

This chain uses TRBV7-9 with TRBJ1-2; possibly TRBD1 for D (5 bases). Germline CDR1 SEHNR, CDR2 FQNEAQ (reference sequence). V was trimmed by 3 bases and J by 1 base, leaving 15 bases between them. This CDR3 is built from 16 residues. The CDR3 DNA sequence: TGTGCCAGCAGCTTTGGACGGGGGACGGATAACTATGGCTACACCTTC. Translating gives CASSFGRGTDNYGYTF.

The rearrangement links TRBV6-5 to TRBJ1-2, with D hard to call. The CDR3 runs 14 residues. Trimming stripped 6 bases from V and 4 bases from J, with 15 bases between. Germline V lookup: CDR1 MNHEY, CDR2 SVGAGI. CDR3: CASRDPLLLYGYTF. DNA of the CDR3: TGTGCCAGCAGGGACCCGCTCCTTCTCTATGGCTACACCTTC.

The chain joins TRBV30 to TRBJ2-7; D gene uncertain. The length of the CDR3 is 12 residues. With 2 bases removed from V and 4 bases from J, the gap between germline ends came to 9 bases. In germline, CDR1 is GTSNPN, CDR2 SVGIG (reference sequence). The CDR3 is CAWSITQYEQYF. The CDR3 nucleotides read TGTGCCTGGAGTATAACACAGTACGAGCAGTACTTC.

V gene TRBV7-8 combines with J gene TRBJ2-1; 10 bases are shared with TRBD2. The CDR3 contains 17 residues. Trimming took 1 base from V and 4 from J; bases not matched to a gene: 7. Germline-derived CDR1 and CDR2 are SGHVS and FQNEAQ. The CDR3 sequence is CASSLESLAGAYNEQFF. The CDR3 DNA follows: TGTGCCAGCAGCTTAGAGTCTCTAGCGGGGGCTTACAATGAGCAGTTCTTC. The full variable domain, in which reference TRBV7-8 and TRBJ2-1 provide the parts outside the CDR3, is GAGVSQSPRYKVAKRGQDVALRCDPISGHVSLFWYQQALGQGPEFLTYFQNEAQLDKSGLPSDRFFAERPEGSVSTLKIQRTQQEDSAVYLCASSLESLAGAYNEQFFGPGTRLTVL.

In this sample, this clone turned up once. The gene calls are TRBV7-9 and TRBJ1-1; D is unclear. From germline, CDR1 is SEHNR and CDR2 FQNEAQ (reference sequence). Deletions cut 6 bases from V and 1 base from J, with 12 bases between. The CDR3 contains 14 residues. In nucleotides, the CDR3 is TGTGCCAGCAGGGCGGGAGGCACGAACACTGAAGCTTTCTTT. Translated, it gives CASRAGGTNTEAFF. Drawing the rest from reference TRBV7-9 and TRBJ1-1, the complete variable domain is DTGVSQNPRHKITKRGQNVTFRCDPISEHNRLYWYRQTLGQGPEFLTYFQNEAQLEKSRLLSDRFSAERPKGSFSTLEIQRTEQGDSAMYLCASRAGGTNTEAFFGQGTRLTVV.

The rearrangement joins TRBV28 to TRBJ1-1; maybe TRBD1 (5 bases). The CDR3 is made up of 14 amino acids. Germline CDR1 and CDR2: MDHEN and SYDVKM. V shed 3 bases and J shed 1 base, with 9 bases lying between them. CDR3 sequence (DNA): TGTGCCAGCAGTTTTCAGGGAGAGAACACTGAAGCTTTCTTT. It specifies CASSFQGENTEAFF.

The V gene is TRBV27, the J gene TRBJ1-2; perhaps TRBD1 as D (6 bases). Germline V gene data show CDR1 as MNHEY and CDR2 as SMNVEV (reference sequence). V shed 5 bases and J shed 1 base, with 11 bases lying between them. The CDR3 spans 14 residues. The DNA for the CDR3 is TGTGCCAGCAGTCCCCGAGGGGGTAACTATGGCTACACCTTC. It is translated as CASSPRGGNYGYTF.

The CDR3 DNA sequence: TGTGCCAGCAGCTTAGGGGCCACTCGCTACACTGAAGCTTTCTTT. This translates into CASSLGATRYTEAFF. The genes are TRBV11-2 and TRBJ1-1, with D unresolved. The length of the CDR3 is 15 residues. V lost 1 base to trimming and J lost 3 bases, with 12 bases between them. Germline V lookup: CDR1 SGHAT, CDR2 FQNNGV.

CDR3 loop: CASSPQTDRDEQFF. The CDR3 DNA reads TGCGCCAGCAGCCCACAGACGGATAGGGATGAGCAGTTCTTC. V and J are TRBV10-1 and TRBJ2-1; D is unresolved. Germline-derived CDR1 and CDR2 are WNHNN and SYGVQD (reference sequence). The V end was cut by 6 bases, the J end by 8 bases, with 17 bases between. The CDR3 sequence is 14 residues long.

V is TRBV5-6 and J is TRBJ2-4, with TRBD2 matching 8 bases. CDR3 length: 17 residues. The germline V gene encodes CDR1 SGHDT and CDR2 YYEEEE. V lost 3 bases to trimming and J lost 8 bases; unmatched junction nucleotides: 16. In DNA form, the CDR3 reads TGTGCCAGCAGCTCCCTTCGGCGGGGACTAGAGGTTGACATTCAGTACTTC. Its protein product is CASSSLRRGLEVDIQYF. Full variable domain (missing parts from reference TRBV5-6 and TRBJ2-4): DAGVTQSPTHLIKTRGQQVTLRCSPKSGHDTVSWYQQALGQGPQFIFQYYEEEERQRGNFPDRFSGHQFPNYSSELNVNALLLGDSALYLCASSSLRRGLEVDIQYFGAGTRLSVL.

CDR3 nucleotide sequence: TGTGCCAGCAGGGCGACTAGCGGGAGTGCAAATGAGCAGTTCTTC. This encodes CASRATSGSANEQFF. The V and J genes are TRBV6-4 and TRBJ2-1, with 12 bases aligning to TRBD2. The V gene's germline CDR1 is MRHNA and CDR2 SNTAGT. J lost 7 bases, V lost 6 bases, and 7 bases had no gene match. The CDR3 loop spans 15 amino acids.

The chain employs TRBV19 and TRBJ2-1, with D hard to call. Germline CDR1 LNHDA, CDR2 SQIVND (reference sequence). CDR3 length equals 16 residues. Trimming took off 1 base at V and 4 bases at J, with 14 bases between the two ends. CDR3 coding DNA: TGTGCCAGTAGTATAGGAGGTCTATCCTCGTACAATGAGCAGTTCTTC. Amino acids: CASSIGGLSSYNEQFF. The entire variable domain, with the rest obtained from reference TRBV19 and TRBJ2-1, is as follows: DGGITQSPKYLFRKEGQNVTLSCEQNLNHDAMYWYRQDPGQGLRLIYYSQIVNDFQKGDIAEGYSVSREKKESFPLTVTSAQKNPTAFYLCASSIGGLSSYNEQFFGPGTRLTVL.